The subject of this entry is one T cell receptor beta chain. This sample is drawn from a study of Ad26.COV2.S vaccination and SARS-CoV-2 variants. Study-wide background: This donor came from the COV1001 trial of Ad26.COV2.S. By the intramuscular route, Ad26.COV2.S was given once, or twice 56 days apart.

Trimming took 6 bases from V and 6 from J, leaving 13 bases between them. This CDR3 contains 13 residues. Per germline, CDR1 LNHDA and CDR2 SQIVND (reference sequence). Sequencing was performed with immunoSEQ multiplex PCR; in TCRdb, only in-frame clones are kept and a portion is missing. Of about 680,000 clones in the sample, roughly 90% were seen once. Treatment here: about 20 received Ad26.COV2.S at low or high dose, single or two shots; roughly 5 received placebo; per-sample allocation not given. Collection of samples fell on day 63 after the first vaccine or placebo injection. The vaccine antigen was prefusion-stabilized Wuhan SARS-CoV-2 spike.

The sequence was obtained from a person aged 18 to 59 who received the Ad26.COV2.S COVID-19 vaccine or a placebo. V and J are TRBV19 and TRBJ2-3; D is ambiguous. The material was peripheral blood, obtained in a trial of Ad26.COV2.S vaccine versus placebo. CDR3 bases: TGTGCCAGTAGCAGGTCGAGAAGGGATACGCAGTATTTT. Residues: CASSRSRRDTQYF.